These T cell receptor beta chains were read from a single sample in a study of T cells in Graves' hyperthyroidism and ophthalmopathy. Each CDR3 protein gets one entry after TCRdb re-called the multiplex PCR reads with MiXCR. The data contain 300,000 to 400,000 distinct CDR3 sequences, approximately 15% of them seen just once; the ten biggest clones take up less than 20%. The sequenced sample was blood. The receptors come from a woman aged 25 to 39 with Graves' ophthalmopathy. Both conserved end residues are part of each CDR3. D genes are given only for firm matches. Expanded clones are given a class, and other clones once, few, many or no size at all.

v_gene	d_gene	abundance	j_gene	CDR3aa	CDR3nt
TRBV20-1	TRBD1	many	TRBJ1-1	CSARDRGTEAFF	TGCAGTGCTAGGGACAGGGGCACTGAAGCTTTCTTT
TRBV6-2/TRBV6-3	NA	NA	TRBJ1-4	CASSPPPYEKLFF	TGTGCCAGCAGCCCCCCCCCCTATGAAAAACTGTTTTTT
TRBV19	NA	NA	TRBJ2-1	CASRPGTKGHYEQFF	TGTGCCAGTAGACCAGGGACCAAAGGCCACTATGAGCAGTTCTTC
TRBV4-1	NA	few	TRBJ2-5	CASSQALASQQETQYF	TGCGCCAGCAGCCAGGCCCTAGCTTCCCAACAAGAGACCCAGTACTTC
TRBV27	TRBD1	NA	TRBJ2-2	CASSLRQTGILPGELFF	TGTGCCAGCAGTTTACGTCAGACAGGGATACTCCCCGGGGAGCTGTTTTTT
TRBV4-1	NA	NA	TRBJ2-5	CASSQDRLAAETQYF	TGCGCCAGCAGCCAAGATCGGCTAGCTGCGGAGACCCAGTACTTC
TRBV28	NA	many	TRBJ2-7	CASMGSPTYEQYF	TGTGCCAGCATGGGGTCCCCCACCTACGAGCAGTACTTC
TRBV7-8	NA	NA	TRBJ2-7	CASSGYYRANEQYF	TGTGCCAGCAGCGGGTACTACAGGGCTAACGAGCAGTACTTC
TRBV29-1	NA	many	TRBJ2-3	CSVAHRDITDTQYF	TGCAGCGTTGCACATCGGGACATCACAGATACGCAGTATTTT
TRBV12-3/TRBV12-4	TRBD1	many	TRBJ2-5	CASTRGTETYF	TGTGCCAGCACCAGAGGGACAGAGACGTACTTC
TRBV7-2	NA	NA	TRBJ2-1	CASSVHRDNEQFF	TGTGCCAGCAGCGTACATAGGGACAATGAGCAGTTCTTC
TRBV6-2/TRBV6-3	TRBD2	NA	TRBJ2-3	CASGRLAGGNTDTQYF	TGTGCCAGCGGACGACTAGCGGGCGGGAACACAGATACGCAGTATTTT
TRBV7-2	NA	many	TRBJ2-5	CASSTEGETQYF	TGTGCCAGCAGCACGGAGGGAGAGACCCAGTACTTC
TRBV20-1	NA	NA	TRBJ1-3	CSARGDMDGRNTIYF	TGCAGTGCTAGGGGCGACATGGACGGAAGAAACACCATATATTTT
TRBV29-1	TRBD2	many	TRBJ2-3	CSVARTSGGDTQYF	TGCAGCGTTGCCAGGACTAGCGGGGGCGATACGCAGTATTTT
TRBV2	NA	many	TRBJ2-7	CASSEARGGYEQYF	TGTGCCAGCAGTGAAGCCCGTGGGGGTTACGAGCAGTACTTC
TRBV28	NA	many	TRBJ2-7	CASSQITPGSPEQYF	TGTGCCAGCAGCCAGATTACGCCAGGGTCCCCCGAGCAGTACTTC
TRBV2	NA	many	TRBJ1-2	CASSDQGGYTF	TGTGCCAGCAGTGACCAGGGTGGCTACACCTTC
TRBV24-1	NA	few	TRBJ2-3	CATSDRASQSTDTQYF	TGTGCCACCAGTGATAGGGCCTCTCAAAGCACAGATACGCAGTATTTT
TRBV9	NA	many	TRBJ2-3	CASSVQGAVITDTQYF	TGTGCCAGCAGCGTACAAGGGGCGGTGATAACAGATACGCAGTATTTT
TRBV11-2	NA	NA	TRBJ2-2	CASSLQGPGVDTGELFF	TGTGCCAGCAGCTTGCAGGGGCCGGGAGTGGACACCGGGGAGCTGTTTTTT
TRBV28	NA	many	TRBJ2-5	CASSFRRPAETQYF	TGTGCCAGCAGTTTCCGTCGCCCCGCGGAGACCCAGTACTTC
TRBV6-1	NA	many	TRBJ1-2	CASSEAQNGYGGYTF	TGTGCCAGCAGTGAAGCGCAGAACGGCTATGGTGGCTACACCTTC
TRBV9	NA	NA	TRBJ2-5	CASSVAGTLPPQETQYF	TGTGCCAGCAGCGTAGCTGGCACTCTCCCCCCCCAAGAGACCCAGTACTTC
TRBV9	NA	many	TRBJ2-3	CASSVVMLTDTQYF	TGTGCCAGCAGCGTAGTCATGTTGACAGATACGCAGTATTTT
TRBV7-2	NA	many	TRBJ2-3	CASSLTAGAYTDTQYF	TGTGCCAGCAGCTTAACGGCTGGGGCATACACAGATACGCAGTATTTT
TRBV15	TRBD1	many	TRBJ1-5	CATSRGDRGRQPQHF	TGTGCCACCAGCAGGGGGGACAGGGGCAGGCAGCCCCAGCATTTT
TRBV29-1	NA	many	TRBJ1-2	CSVEGRAEYGYTF	TGCAGCGTTGAGGGCCGGGCCGAGTATGGCTACACCTTC
TRBV6-1	NA	many	TRBJ2-7	CASNFYEQYF	TGTGCCAGCAACTTCTACGAGCAGTACTTC